This TCR beta chain was recovered during a study of T cells in Graves' hyperthyroidism and ophthalmopathy (dated by TCRdb to about 2019). A note on the overall study: Peripheral blood was collected at initial diagnosis, before any treatment. Thyroid tissue and blood T-cell repertoires from six Graves' hyperthyroidism patients were also compared in the study. A discovery cohort of about 95 patients, approximately 44 with Graves' ophthalmopathy and approximately 60 with stable Graves' hyperthyroidism, was used to find distinguishing TCR V-J signatures. According to the paper, TCR Vbeta CDR3 sequencing was carried out on 135 peripheral blood samples, which came from 40 to 45 ophthalmopathy, 75 or so hyperthyroidism and about 17 progressor patients. The 100 or so discovery patients were divided at random into training and test sets in a 7:3 ratio. After sampling, hyperthyroidism patients received methimazole starting at 30 mg daily, and ophthalmopathy patients received high-dose intravenous methylprednisolone. An independent validation cohort of some 18 hyperthyroidism patients and approximately 17 patients who later progressed to ophthalmopathy tested prospective prediction of ophthalmopathy. Overall study results and their limits: In cross-validation, a model built on a 13 V-J signature told ophthalmopathy apart from stable hyperthyroidism with approximately 90% sensitivity and about 81% specificity, and in testing the same model reached 80%/75%. Sample size was not statistically predetermined, and investigators were not blinded to group allocation. In validation, the model predicted progression to ophthalmopathy with approximately 69% sensitivity and roughly 72% specificity, a median of roughly seven months before onset. Most expanded thyroid clonotypes (frequency above 0.001) were also found in blood, which suggests that blood repertoires may mirror thyroid immune responses.

As to this clonotype: Which antigen it targets is not known. There are no base qualities to consult, and no much larger clone falls within one base.

Stable Graves' hyperthyroidism was defined as the absence of progression to ophthalmopathy over 18 months of follow-up. Hyperthyroidism patients were newly diagnosed, with disease duration under 2 months, and aged 18 to 65 years. The study excluded patients with uncontrolled infections, other autoimmune diseases, pregnancy or lactation. Diagnoses were based on clinical symptoms, serum thyroxine and TRAb, thyroid ultrasound and orbital computed tomography. PBMCs were separated from around 9.1 ml of fresh peripheral blood using Ficoll-Paque density gradient centrifugation. Total RNA was extracted using Trizol reagent, and RNA quality was assessed on an Agilent 2100 Bioanalyzer. Via the germline V gene, CDR1 is ENHRY and CDR2 SYGVKD. Taken from cysteine to phenylalanine, the CDR3 has 14 residues. The read is trimmed to its CDR3 DNA, 42 bases read in frame from base 1. Trimming costs V 10 bases and J 4 bases, and their ends lie 19 bases apart.

TCR beta CDR3 regions were amplified from RNA transcripts. For the first round of RT-PCR on the TCR CDR3, the HTBI primer set was used together with the Qiagen OneStep RT-PCR kit. Libraries were constructed in a second round of multiplex PCR, after which size selection and purification were performed. Sequencing of the libraries was done on an Illumina HiSeq2000 using paired-end 100 bp reads. Per the source publication's procedure: SOAPnuke was used to process the raw data, removing reads that contained adapters or uncalled bases, had a mean Phred below 15, or lacked an exact match to the constant primer or identifier. COPE v1.2.5 was used to merge high-quality paired reads, and clonotypes were defined as unique nucleotide sequences. MiTCR v1.1 was used to align clonotypes to the IMGT TRBV, TRBD and TRBJ reference segments. The analysis included only V-J combinations with a frequency above 0.0001, which together covered 99% to 99.2% of the repertoires. The TCS score was defined as the ratio of F50 (clonal expansion) to E x V (chaos), calculated using BLOSUM62-based TCRdist between CDR3 peptides within each V-J. Welch's t-statistics and random forest reduced 514 V-J features to under 15, which were used in a naive Bayes classifier (R e1071). TCRdb passed the public sequencing reads through fastp at Q25 and MiXCR, retaining productive beta sequences. A single entry per CDR3 protein holds the most common genes and DNA from its merged rows. The V and J calls were not made by the authors but by TCRdb's processing. The sample profile shows 90,000 to 120,000 distinct CDR3 sequences; roughly 15% of them were found once. The top ten constitute about 45% of the sample.

The receptor comes from a woman aged 45-65 years with Graves' hyperthyroidism. The sample comprised blood. Recombination linked TRBV10-3 to TRBJ2-5, with the D gene uncertain. The CDR3 in this case is CATRVDRARETQYF. In nucleotide form, the sequence is TGTGCCACCCGGGTGGATAGGGCCCGAGAGACCCAGTACTTC.